This record covers a single T cell receptor beta chain. V dropped 4 bases and J dropped 6; count of bases not matched to a gene: 5. CDR3 size: 13 residues. Germline V CDR1 and CDR2: WSHSY, SAAADI. The sample belongs to a study of technical replicates of blood from a handful of donors. Profiling relied on immunoSEQ multiplex PCR, and the TCRdb table lists in-frame clones only, not all of them. The sample carries tens of thousands of clones, 95% to 97% recorded once. The sequencing input was T cells isolated from PBMCs. This TCR came from a human donor in good health. This rearrangement joins TRBV10-2 to TRBJ2-7, with 8 bases that match TRBD2. CDR3 sequence: CASSVAGGPEQYF. DNA of the CDR3: TGCGCCAGCAGTGTTGCGGGAGGTCCCGAGCAGTACTTC.